This T cell receptor beta chain was identified in a study of T cells in Graves' hyperthyroidism and ophthalmopathy. General observations from the study: Appearing also in blood were most of the thyroid clonotypes expanded above 0.001.

TCR beta CDR3 sequences were amplified from RNA transcripts. During a first-round RT-PCR of the TCR CDR3, the HTBI primer set was used. TCRdb analysed the multiplex PCR reads with MiXCR anew, one entry per CDR3 protein. The sample includes a few hundred thousand distinct CDR3 sequences, less than 20% of them seen just once. No ophthalmopathy progression within 18 months constituted stable Graves' hyperthyroidism. Uncontrolled infection, other autoimmune disease, pregnancy or lactation barred patients from enrollment. Fresh peripheral blood, roughly 10 ml, was the source of the PBMCs. For this clonotype: Its antigen is currently unknown. A much more abundant neighbour one base away suggests this may be a read error.

The sequenced sample was blood. The origin of this receptor is a woman younger than 30 with Graves' hyperthyroidism.

The CDR3 here is CAVQAGMNTEDFF. The CDR3 DNA reads as TGTGCCGTCCAGGCAGGGATGAACACTGAAGATTTCTTT. The chain carries TRBV10-3 and TRBJ1-1; tentatively, D is TRBD1 (5 bases). Germline assignment: CDR1 ENHRY and CDR2 SYGVKD. This CDR3 region has 13 residues.